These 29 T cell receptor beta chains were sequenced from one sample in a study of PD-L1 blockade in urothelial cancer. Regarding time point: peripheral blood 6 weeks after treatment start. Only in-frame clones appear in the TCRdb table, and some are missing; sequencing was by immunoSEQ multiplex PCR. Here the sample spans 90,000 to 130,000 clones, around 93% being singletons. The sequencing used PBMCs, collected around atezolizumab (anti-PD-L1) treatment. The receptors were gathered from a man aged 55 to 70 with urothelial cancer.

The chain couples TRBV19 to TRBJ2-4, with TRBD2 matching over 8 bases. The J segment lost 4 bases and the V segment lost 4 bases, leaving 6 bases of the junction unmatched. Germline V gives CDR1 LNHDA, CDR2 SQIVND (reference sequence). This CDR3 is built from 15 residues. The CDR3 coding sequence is TGTGCCAGTAGTACCATCGGGGGGGATAAAAACATTCAGTACTTC. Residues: CASSTIGGDKNIQYF.

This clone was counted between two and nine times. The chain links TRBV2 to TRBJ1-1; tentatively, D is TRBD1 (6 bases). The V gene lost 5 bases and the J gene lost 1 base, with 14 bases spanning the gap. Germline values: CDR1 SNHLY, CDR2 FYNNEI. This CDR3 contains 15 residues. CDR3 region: CASSPTVQGNTEAFF. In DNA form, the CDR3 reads TGTGCCAGCAGTCCGACAGTACAGGGGAACACTGAAGCTTTCTTT.

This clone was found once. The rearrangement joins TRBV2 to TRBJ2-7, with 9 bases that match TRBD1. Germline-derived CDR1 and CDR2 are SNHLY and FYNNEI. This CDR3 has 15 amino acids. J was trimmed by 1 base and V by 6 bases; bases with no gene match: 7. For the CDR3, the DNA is TGTGCCAGCAGACGCCAGACAGGGGGTTCCTACGAGCAGTACTTC. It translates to CASRRQTGGSYEQYF. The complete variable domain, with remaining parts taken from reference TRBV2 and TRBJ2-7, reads EPEVTQTPSHQVTQMGQEVILRCVPISNHLYFYWYRQILGQKVEFLVSFYNNEISEKSEIFDDQFSVERPDGSNFTLKIRSTKLEDSAMYFCASRRQTGGSYEQYFGPGTRLTVT.

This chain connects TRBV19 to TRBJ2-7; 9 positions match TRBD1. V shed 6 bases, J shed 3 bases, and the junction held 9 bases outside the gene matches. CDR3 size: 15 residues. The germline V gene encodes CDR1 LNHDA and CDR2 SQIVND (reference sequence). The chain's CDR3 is CASRRGTGISYEQYF. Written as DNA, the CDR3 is TGTGCCAGTAGAAGGGGGACAGGGATTAGCTACGAGCAGTACTTC.

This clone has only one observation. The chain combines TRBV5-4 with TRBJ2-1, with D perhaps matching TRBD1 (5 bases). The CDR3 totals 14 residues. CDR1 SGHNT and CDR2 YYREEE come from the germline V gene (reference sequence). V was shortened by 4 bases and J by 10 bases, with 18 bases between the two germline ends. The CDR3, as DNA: TGTGCCAGCAGCGACAAGGGGCAGTCCTGGGAGCAGTTCTTC. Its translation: CASSDKGQSWEQFF.

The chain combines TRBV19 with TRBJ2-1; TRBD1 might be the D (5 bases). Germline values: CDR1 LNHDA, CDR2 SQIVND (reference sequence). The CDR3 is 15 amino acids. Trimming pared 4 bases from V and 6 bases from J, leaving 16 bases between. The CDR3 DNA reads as TGTGCCAGTAGTACTTACGCGACAGTTGCCAATGAGCAGTTCTTC. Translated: CASSTYATVANEQFF.

DNA for the CDR3: TGCAGTGCTGCGGGTGGTTTTGGCTACACCTTC. Protein: CSAAGGFGYTF. The chain uses TRBV20-1 and TRBJ1-2, with D unclear. V was cut by 5 bases and J by 7 bases, with 11 bases left in between. Germline CDR1 is DFQATT and CDR2 is SNEGSKA (reference sequence). This CDR3 has 11 residues.

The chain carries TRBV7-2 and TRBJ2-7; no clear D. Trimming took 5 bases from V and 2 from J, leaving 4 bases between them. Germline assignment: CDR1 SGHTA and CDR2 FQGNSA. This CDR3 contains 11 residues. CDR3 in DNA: TGTGCCAGCAGCGACACCTACGAGCAGTACTTC. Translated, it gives CASSDTYEQYF.

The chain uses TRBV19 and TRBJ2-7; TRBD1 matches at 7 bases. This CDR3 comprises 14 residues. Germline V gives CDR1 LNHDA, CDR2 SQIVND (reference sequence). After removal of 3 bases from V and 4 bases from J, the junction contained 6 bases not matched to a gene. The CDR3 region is CASSIPGQTYEQYF. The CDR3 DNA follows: TGTGCCAGTAGTATCCCGGGACAGACTTACGAGCAGTACTTC.

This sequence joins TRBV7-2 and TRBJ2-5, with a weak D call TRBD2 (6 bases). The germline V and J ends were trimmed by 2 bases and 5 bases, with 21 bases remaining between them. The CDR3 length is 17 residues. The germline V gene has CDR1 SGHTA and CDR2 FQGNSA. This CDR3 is CASSLYPGDPTYETQYF. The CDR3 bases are TGTGCCAGCAGCTTATATCCGGGGGACCCCACGTACGAGACCCAGTACTTC. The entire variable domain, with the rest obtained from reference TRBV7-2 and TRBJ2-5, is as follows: GAGVSQSPSNKVTEKGKDVELRCDPISGHTALYWYRQSLGQGLEFLIYFQGNSAPDKSGLPSDRFSAERTGGSVSTLTIQRTQQEDSAVYLCASSLYPGDPTYETQYFGPGTRLLVL.

CDR3: CASSYVTGTGYEQYF. The CDR3, as DNA: TGCGCCAGCAGCTACGTAACCGGGACAGGATACGAGCAGTACTTC. The genes are TRBV5-1 and TRBJ2-7, with TRBD1 matching over 8 bases. The CDR3 totals 15 residues. Per germline, CDR1 SGHRS and CDR2 YFSETQ. After removal of 3 bases from V and 4 bases from J, the junction contained 9 bases not matched to a gene.

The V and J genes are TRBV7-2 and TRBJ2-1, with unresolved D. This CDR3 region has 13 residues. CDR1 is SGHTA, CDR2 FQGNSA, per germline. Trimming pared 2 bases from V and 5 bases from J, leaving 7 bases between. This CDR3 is CASSLTPNNEQFF. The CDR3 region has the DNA TGTGCCAGCAGCTTAACCCCTAACAATGAGCAGTTCTTC.

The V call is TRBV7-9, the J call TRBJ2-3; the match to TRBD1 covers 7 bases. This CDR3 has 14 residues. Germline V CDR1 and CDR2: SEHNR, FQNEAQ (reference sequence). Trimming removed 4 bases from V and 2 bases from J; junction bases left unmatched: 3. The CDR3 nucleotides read TGTGCCAGCAGCTGGGACAGAGTCACAGATACGCAGTATTTT. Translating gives CASSWDRVTDTQYF. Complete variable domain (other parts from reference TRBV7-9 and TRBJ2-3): DTGVSQNPRHKITKRGQNVTFRCDPISEHNRLYWYRQTLGQGPEFLTYFQNEAQLEKSRLLSDRFSAERPKGSFSTLEIQRTEQGDSAMYLCASSWDRVTDTQYFGPGTRLTVL.

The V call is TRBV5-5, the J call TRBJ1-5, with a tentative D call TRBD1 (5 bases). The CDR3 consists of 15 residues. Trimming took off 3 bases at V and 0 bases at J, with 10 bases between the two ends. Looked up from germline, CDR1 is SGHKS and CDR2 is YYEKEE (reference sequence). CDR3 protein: CASSWGGNSNQPQHF. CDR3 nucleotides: TGTGCCAGCAGCTGGGGGGGTAATAGCAATCAGCCCCAGCATTTT. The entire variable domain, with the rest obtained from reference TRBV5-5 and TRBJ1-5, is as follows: DAGVTQSPTHLIKTRGQQVTLRCSPISGHKSVSWYQQVLGQGPQFIFQYYEKEERGRGNFPDRFSARQFPNYSSELNVNALLLGDSALYLCASSWGGNSNQPQHFGDGTRLSIL.

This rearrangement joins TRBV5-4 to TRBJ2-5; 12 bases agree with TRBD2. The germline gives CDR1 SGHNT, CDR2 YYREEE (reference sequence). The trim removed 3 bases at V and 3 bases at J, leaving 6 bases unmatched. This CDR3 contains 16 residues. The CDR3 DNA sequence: TGTGCCAGCAGCTCCGAGACTAGCGGGGGTAAAGAGACCCAGTACTTC. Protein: CASSSETSGGKETQYF.

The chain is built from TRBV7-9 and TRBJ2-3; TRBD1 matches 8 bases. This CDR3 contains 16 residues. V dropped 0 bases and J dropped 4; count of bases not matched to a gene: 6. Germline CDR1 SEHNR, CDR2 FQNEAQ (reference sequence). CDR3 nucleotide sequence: TGTGCCAGCAGCTTAGCGAGTAGACAGGGGTCAGATACGCAGTATTTT. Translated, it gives CASSLASRQGSDTQYF.

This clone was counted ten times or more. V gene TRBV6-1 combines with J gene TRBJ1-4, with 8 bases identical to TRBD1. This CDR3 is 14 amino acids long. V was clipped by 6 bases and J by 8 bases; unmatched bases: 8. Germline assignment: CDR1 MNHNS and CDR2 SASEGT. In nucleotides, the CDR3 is TGTGCCAGCAGCCCCGGGACAGGCTACGAAAAACTGTTTTTT. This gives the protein CASSPGTGYEKLFF.

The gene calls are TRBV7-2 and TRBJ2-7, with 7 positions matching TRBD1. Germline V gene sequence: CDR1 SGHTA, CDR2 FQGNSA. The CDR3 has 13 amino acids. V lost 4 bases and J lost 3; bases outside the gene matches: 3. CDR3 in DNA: TGTGCCAGCAGCTCGGCAGGGGGCTACGAGCAGTACTTC. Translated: CASSSAGGYEQYF.

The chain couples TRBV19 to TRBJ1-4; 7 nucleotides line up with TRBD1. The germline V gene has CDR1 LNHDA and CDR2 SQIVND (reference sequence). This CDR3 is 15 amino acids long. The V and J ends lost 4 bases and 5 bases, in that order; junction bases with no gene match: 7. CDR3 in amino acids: CASSTGGGKNEKLFF. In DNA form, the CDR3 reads TGTGCCAGTAGTACAGGGGGAGGTAAAAATGAAAAACTGTTTTTT. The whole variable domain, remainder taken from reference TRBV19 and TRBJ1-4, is DGGITQSPKYLFRKEGQNVTLSCEQNLNHDAMYWYRQDPGQGLRLIYYSQIVNDFQKGDIAEGYSVSREKKESFPLTVTSAQKNPTAFYLCASSTGGGKNEKLFFGSGTQLSVL.

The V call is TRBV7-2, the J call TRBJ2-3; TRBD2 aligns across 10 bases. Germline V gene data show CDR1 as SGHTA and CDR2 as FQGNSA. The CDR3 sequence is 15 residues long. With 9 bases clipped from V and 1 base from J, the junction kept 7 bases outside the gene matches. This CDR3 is CASMIAGGGTDTQYF. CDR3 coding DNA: TGTGCCAGTATGATAGCGGGAGGTGGCACAGATACGCAGTATTTT.

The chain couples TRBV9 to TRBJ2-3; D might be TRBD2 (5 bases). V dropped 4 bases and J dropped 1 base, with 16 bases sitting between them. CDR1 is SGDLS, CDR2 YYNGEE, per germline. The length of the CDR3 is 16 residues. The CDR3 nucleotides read TGTGCCAGCAGCCCCCGTATGCTAGCAGGCACAGATACGCAGTATTTT. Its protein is CASSPRMLAGTDTQYF. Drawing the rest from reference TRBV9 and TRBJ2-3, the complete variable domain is DSGVTQTPKHLITATGQRVTLRCSPRSGDLSVYWYQQSLDQGLQFLIQYYNGEERAKGNILERFSAQQFPDLHSELNLSSLELGDSALYFCASSPRMLAGTDTQYFGPGTRLTVL.

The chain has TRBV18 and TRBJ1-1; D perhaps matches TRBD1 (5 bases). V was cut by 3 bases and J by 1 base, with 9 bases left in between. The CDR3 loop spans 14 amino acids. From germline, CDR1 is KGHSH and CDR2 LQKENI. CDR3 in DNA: TGTGCCAGCTCACCGCAAAGGGGGAACACTGAAGCTTTCTTT. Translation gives CASSPQRGNTEAFF.

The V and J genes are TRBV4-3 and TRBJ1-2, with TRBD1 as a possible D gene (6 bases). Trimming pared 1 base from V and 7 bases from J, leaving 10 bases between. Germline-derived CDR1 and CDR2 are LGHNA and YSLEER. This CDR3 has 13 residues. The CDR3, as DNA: TGCGCCAGCAGCCAAGTGAGACAGGCTGGCTACACCTTC. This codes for CASSQVRQAGYTF.

CDR3 in DNA: TGTGCCAGTACGGAGGGGAGCACAGATACGCAGTATTTT. Protein product: CASTEGSTDTQYF. This chain joins TRBV19 and TRBJ2-3, with a weak D call TRBD2 (6 bases). This CDR3 is 13 amino acids long. V lost 7 bases and J lost 0, with 8 bases in between. The germline CDR1 and CDR2 sequences are LNHDA and SQIVND (reference sequence).

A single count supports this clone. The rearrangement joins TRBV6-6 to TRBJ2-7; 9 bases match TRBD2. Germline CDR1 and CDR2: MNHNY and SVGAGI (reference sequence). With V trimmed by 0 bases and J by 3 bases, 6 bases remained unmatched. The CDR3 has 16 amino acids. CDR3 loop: CASSYSRLAESYEQYF. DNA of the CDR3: TGTGCCAGCAGTTACTCGAGACTAGCGGAGAGCTACGAGCAGTACTTC.

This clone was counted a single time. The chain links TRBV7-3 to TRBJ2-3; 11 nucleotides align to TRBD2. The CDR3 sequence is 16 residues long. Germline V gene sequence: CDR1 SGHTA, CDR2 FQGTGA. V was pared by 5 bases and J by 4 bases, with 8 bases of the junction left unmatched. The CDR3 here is CASSLAGGNLADTQYF. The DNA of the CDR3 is TGTGCCAGCAGCCTAGCGGGGGGCAACTTGGCAGATACGCAGTATTTT.

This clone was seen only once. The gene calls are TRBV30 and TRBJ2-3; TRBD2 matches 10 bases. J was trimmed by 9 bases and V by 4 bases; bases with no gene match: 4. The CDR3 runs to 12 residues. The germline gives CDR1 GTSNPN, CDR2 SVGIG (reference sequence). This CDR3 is CAWTAAGGTQYF. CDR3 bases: TGTGCCTGGACCGCAGCGGGGGGGACGCAGTATTTT.

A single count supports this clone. CDR3 bases: TGTGCCAGCAGCGTAGGAGGGGGCCCTGTCGCCGGGGAGCTGTTTTTT. Its translation is CASSVGGGPVAGELFF. This chain connects TRBV9 to TRBJ2-2; 7 nucleotides match TRBD1. The CDR3 has 16 residues. The V gene's germline CDR1 is SGDLS and CDR2 YYNGEE. Trimming cost V 0 bases and J 6 bases; bases outside gene matches: 8.

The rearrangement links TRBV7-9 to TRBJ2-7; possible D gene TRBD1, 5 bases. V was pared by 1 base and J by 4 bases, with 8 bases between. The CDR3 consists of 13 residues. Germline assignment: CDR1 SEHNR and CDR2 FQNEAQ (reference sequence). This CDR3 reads CASSLDTGYEQYF. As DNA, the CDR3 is TGTGCCAGCAGCTTAGACACAGGATACGAGCAGTACTTC.